This T cell receptor (beta chain) was sequenced in a study of cytomegalovirus exposure and HLA in healthy donors. The donors were members of the validation cohort comprising over a hundred subjects, separate from the approximately 630-subject first cohort. Unmatched junction bases numbered 7, after V lost 1 base and J lost 3 bases. The CDR3 contains 16 residues. The germline gives CDR1 SGHNT, CDR2 YYREEE (reference sequence). With regard to this clone: Its matching antigen is unknown.

TCRdb's table, derived via immunoSEQ multiplex PCR, lists solely in-frame clones and lacks some. The profile shows around 160,000 clones, around four fifths of them singletons. Study observations and caveats: Researchers counted around 180 TCR beta chains as cytomegalovirus-associated.

The source material was PBMCs. The rearrangement uses TRBV5-4 and TRBJ1-5, with 7 bases matching TRBD1. The TCR was taken from a man aged 25-45 years in good health and CMV-seropositive. DNA of the CDR3: TGTGCCAGCAGCTTGACCGGGACAGAAGTCAATCAGCCCCAGCATTTT. Protein: CASSLTGTEVNQPQHF.